This T cell receptor beta chain originates from a study of T-cell reconstitution after alpha-beta-depleted transplantation in children. In this sample, this clonotype turned up many times. What it recognizes is unknown. The library targeted TCRbeta and was prepared with unique molecular identifiers. Using its own MiXCR run on the PCR reads, TCRdb lists one record per CDR3 protein. The repertoire includes hundreds of thousands of distinct CDR3 sequences, 7% to 9% of them detected once, and roughly 36% sits in the top ten. Study-wide points: Newly produced T cells mostly accounted for T-cell counts and diversity one year post-transplant.

V dropped 4 bases and J dropped 2 bases, with 16 bases sitting between them. This CDR3 is 15 amino acids long. Germline loops: CDR1 SGHRS, CDR2 YFSETQ. The sequence was collected from a male patient aged 2-15 years who had a stem cell transplant for acute myeloid leukemia, so the T cells may come from the graft donor. The starting material was PBMCs, mostly from graft donor cells, obtained 360 days after TCRalphabeta/CD19-depleted stem cell transplant. This chain joins TRBV5-1 and TRBJ2-7; tentatively, D is TRBD1 (5 bases). This CDR3 is CASSPIRAGPYEQYF. DNA for the CDR3: TGCGCCAGCAGCCCCATAAGGGCAGGGCCCTACGAGCAGTACTTC.